Sequencing of this T cell receptor (beta chain) was carried out in a study of CD8 T cells in Susac syndrome. Germline CDR1 reads SGHDN; CDR2 reads FVKESK. CDR3 length equals 13 residues. Trimming removed 0 bases from V and 0 bases from J, with 2 bases in between. In the case of this clonotype: Its antigen is currently unknown.

General study findings and limits: It was acknowledged in the study that its TCR sequencing and HLA analysis involved a relatively small number of individuals.

The T cells that were sequenced for TCR beta were CD8+ and CD4+ cells from blood. The CD8+ and CD4+ T cells were isolated magnetically using a negative isolation approach, whereas the TEMRA cells were enriched by FACS. cDNA came from about 0.51 to 1 ug RNA primed by random hexamers. TCR beta CDR3 was amplified by immunoSEQ multiplex PCR. This amplification extended across 54 Vbeta and 13 Jbeta segments. TCRdb itself ran the immunoSEQ multiplex PCR reads through MiXCR, one entry per CDR3 protein. In the table there are 150,000 to 200,000 distinct CDR3 sequences, approximately 93% of which are singletons.

Input material: CD4+ T cells from PBMCs. This TCR came from a human donor with multiple sclerosis. The V gene is TRBV14, the J gene TRBJ1-1; the D is unclear. The CDR3 reads CASSQDMNTEAFF. CDR3 DNA: TGTGCCAGCAGCCAAGATATGAACACTGAAGCTTTCTTT.